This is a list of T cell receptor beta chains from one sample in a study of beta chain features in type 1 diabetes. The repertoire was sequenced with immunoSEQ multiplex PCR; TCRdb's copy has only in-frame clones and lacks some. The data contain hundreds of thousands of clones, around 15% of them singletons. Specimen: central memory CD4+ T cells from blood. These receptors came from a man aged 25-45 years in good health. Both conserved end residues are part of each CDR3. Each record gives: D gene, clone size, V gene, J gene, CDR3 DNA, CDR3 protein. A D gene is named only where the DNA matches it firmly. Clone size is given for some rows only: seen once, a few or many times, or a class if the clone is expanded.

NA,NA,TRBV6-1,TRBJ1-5,TGTGCCAGCGCGTGGGATAGCAATCAGCCCCAGCATTTT,CASAWDSNQPQHF
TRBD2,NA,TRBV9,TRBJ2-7,TGTGCCAGCAGCCAAGGAGTCGGACTAGTGAACGAGCAGTACTTC,CASSQGVGLVNEQYF
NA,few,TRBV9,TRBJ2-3,TGTGCCAGCAGCGCCGAGGCCTACACAGATACGCAGTATTTT,CASSAEAYTDTQYF
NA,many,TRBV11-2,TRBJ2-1,TGTGCCAGCAGCCCTGGCCCTTCGCGTAAGGGTTACAATGAGCAGTTCTTC,CASSPGPSRKGYNEQFF
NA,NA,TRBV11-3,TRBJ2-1,TGTGCCAGCAGCTTAGGGCGCAACAATGAGCAGTTCTTC,CASSLGRNNEQFF
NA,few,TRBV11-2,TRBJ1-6,TGTGCCAGCAGCTTGGAACCGGGACGGATTAATTCACCCCTCCACTTT,CASSLEPGRINSPLHF
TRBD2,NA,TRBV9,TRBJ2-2,TGTGCCAGCAGCGTAGCCGGCGCGGGAGGGGTGTTTTTT,CASSVAGAGGVFF
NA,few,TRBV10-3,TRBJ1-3,TGTGCCATCATCAACAGCAACTCTGGAAACACCATATATTTT,CAIINSNSGNTIYF
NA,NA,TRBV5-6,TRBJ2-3,TGTGCCAGCAGCCGTAGACCATTGTCTATCTCGGATACGCAGTATTTT,CASSRRPLSISDTQYF
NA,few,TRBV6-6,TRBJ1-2,TGTGCCAGCAGTTACTCCCAGGCGGGAGGCTATGGCTACACCTTC,CASSYSQAGGYGYTF
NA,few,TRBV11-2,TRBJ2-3,TGTGCCAGCAGCTTAATGCAGGTCCGCACAGGTACGCAGTATTTT,CASSLMQVRTGTQYF
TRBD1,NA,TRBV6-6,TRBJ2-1,TGTGCCACCGGGACAGGGGGCTACAATGAGCAGTTCTTC,CATGTGGYNEQFF
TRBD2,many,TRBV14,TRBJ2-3,TGTGCCAGCAGCCAAGATTGGGGGGGACGCACAGATACGCAGTATTTT,CASSQDWGGRTDTQYF
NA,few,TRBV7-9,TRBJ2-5,TGTGCCAGCAGCACAGGGCGCGGGACCCAGTACTTC,CASSTGRGTQYF
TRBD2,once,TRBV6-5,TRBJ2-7,TGTGCCAGCAGGCCACCGGGACTAGCGGGACCCGAGCAGTACTTC,CASRPPGLAGPEQYF
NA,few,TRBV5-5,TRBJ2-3,TGTGCCAGCAGCTTCTTTGACCGCCGCACAGATACGCAGTATTTT,CASSFFDRRTDTQYF
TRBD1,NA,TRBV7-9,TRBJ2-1,TGTGCCAGCAGCGCCCCACAGGGGAACTCCTACAATGAGCAGTTCTTC,CASSAPQGNSYNEQFF
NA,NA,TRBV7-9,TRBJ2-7,TGTGCCAGCAGCTTAATCGGACATGGGAGCTCCTACGAGCAGTACTTC,CASSLIGHGSSYEQYF
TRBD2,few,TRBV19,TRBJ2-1,TGTGCCAGTAGTGCAATGACTAGCGGGGGAAGTGAGCAGTTCTTC,CASSAMTSGGSEQFF
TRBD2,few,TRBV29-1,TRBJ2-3,TGCAGCGTTGAAAATCGTCTAGCGGGGACCGCAGATACGCAGTATTTT,CSVENRLAGTADTQYF
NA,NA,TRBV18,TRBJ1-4,TGTGCCAGCTCATCCGGGACAACTAATGAAAAACTGTTTTTT,CASSSGTTNEKLFF
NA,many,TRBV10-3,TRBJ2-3,TGTGCCATCAGTGAGGGGGCGGTCACCGGCACAGATACGCAGTATTTT,CAISEGAVTGTDTQYF
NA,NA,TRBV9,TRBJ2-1,TGTGCCAGCAGCGTAGAAGAGCGGGACAACTACAATGAGCAGTTCTTC,CASSVEERDNYNEQFF
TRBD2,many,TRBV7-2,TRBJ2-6,TGTGCCAGCAGCTTAAGCGGGGCTGGGGCCAACGTCCTGACTTTC,CASSLSGAGANVLTF
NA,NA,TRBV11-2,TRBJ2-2,TGTGCCAGCAGCTTAGGAGGGGCGCGCGGCACCGGGGAGCTGTTTTTT,CASSLGGARGTGELFF
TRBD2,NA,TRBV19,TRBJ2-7,TGTGCCAGTCGGGCGGGGGGCCGCGAGCAGTACTTC,CASRAGGREQYF
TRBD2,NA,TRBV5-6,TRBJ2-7,TGTGCCAGCAGCCACGGCAGCGGGGGCTCCGAGCAGTACTTC,CASSHGSGGSEQYF
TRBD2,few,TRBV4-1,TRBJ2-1,TGCGCCAGCAGCCAAGATATGGGGGGGCTAGCGGGTTACAATGAGCAGTTCTTC,CASSQDMGGLAGYNEQFF
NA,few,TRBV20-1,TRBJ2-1,TGCAGTGCTCAGGCATCTAATGAGCAGTTCTTC,CSAQASNEQFF
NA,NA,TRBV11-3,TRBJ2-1,TGTGCCAGCAGCTTAGGGTTGCGGAACAATGAGCAGTTCTTC,CASSLGLRNNEQFF
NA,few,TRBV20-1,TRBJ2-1,TGCAGTGCTAGTCAGAATGAGCAGTTCTTC,CSASQNEQFF
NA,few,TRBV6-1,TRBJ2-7,TGTGCCAGCATTGGAAGATCCTACGAGCAGTACTTC,CASIGRSYEQYF
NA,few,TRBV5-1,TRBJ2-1,TGCGCCAGCAGCTTGACGACTACCGGAGGTGAGCAGTTCTTC,CASSLTTTGGEQFF
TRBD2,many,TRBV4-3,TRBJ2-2,TGCGCCAGCAGCGGACTAGCGGGAGGGACGGACACCGGGGAGCTGTTTTTT,CASSGLAGGTDTGELFF
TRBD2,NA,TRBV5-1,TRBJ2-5,TGCGCCACCAGACCGGAGCTAGCGGGACGGGAGACCCAGTACTTC,CATRPELAGRETQYF
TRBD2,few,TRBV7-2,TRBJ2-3,TGTGCCAGCAGCTTGAGAACTAGCGGGAGGTTAAGCACAGATACGCAGTATTTT,CASSLRTSGRLSTDTQYF
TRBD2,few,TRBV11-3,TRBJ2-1,TGTGCCAGCAGCGGGCAGCGGGGTAGCTCCTACAATGAGCAGTTCTTC,CASSGQRGSSYNEQFF
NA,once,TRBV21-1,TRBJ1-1,TGTGCCAGCCTTCAACAGGGTGCTGTTGGTTGCGAAGCTTTCTTT,CASLQQGAVGCEAFF
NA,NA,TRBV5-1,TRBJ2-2,TGCGCCAGCAGCTTGGCCTCGGGGAACACCGGGGAGCTGTTTTTT,CASSLASGNTGELFF
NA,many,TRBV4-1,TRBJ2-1,TGCGCCAGCAGCCAAGATATGCGGGGCCACTCCTACAATGAGCAGTTCTTC,CASSQDMRGHSYNEQFF
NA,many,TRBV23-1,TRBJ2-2,TGCGCCAGCATTAACAGGAACACCGGGGAGCTGTTTTTT,CASINRNTGELFF
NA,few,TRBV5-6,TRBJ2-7,TGTGCCAGCAGCGACCGCTCCTACGAGCAGTACTTC,CASSDRSYEQYF
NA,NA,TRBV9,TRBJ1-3,TGTGCCAGCAGCACCGAGGACACCATATATTTT,CASSTEDTIYF
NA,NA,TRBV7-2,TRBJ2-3,TGTGCCAGCAGTCAGGGTGATGTAGGCACAGATACGCAGTATTTT,CASSQGDVGTDTQYF
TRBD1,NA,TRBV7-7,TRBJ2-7,TGTGCCAGCAGCCGGGACAGGACCTACGAGCAGTACTTC,CASSRDRTYEQYF
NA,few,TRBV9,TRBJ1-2,TGTGCCGGGGGCGAGGATCACTATGGCTACACCTTC,CAGGEDHYGYTF
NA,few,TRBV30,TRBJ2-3,TGTGCCTGGAACCCGGGACCGGAGGGTACGCAGTATTTT,CAWNPGPEGTQYF
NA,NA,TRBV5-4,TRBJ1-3,TGTGCCAGCATGCGCAGGGGCGAACGAGGAAACACCATATATTTT,CASMRRGERGNTIYF
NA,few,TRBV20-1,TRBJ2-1,TGCAGTGCTAGTGGTAAGGAGCAGTTCTTC,CSASGKEQFF
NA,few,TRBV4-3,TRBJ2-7,TGCGCCAGCAGCCAAGATCTCAGCGAAACCTACGAGCAGTACTTC,CASSQDLSETYEQYF
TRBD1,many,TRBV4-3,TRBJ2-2,TGCGCCAGCAGCCAAGAGGGCGGACAGGCCGGGGAGCTGTTTTTT,CASSQEGGQAGELFF
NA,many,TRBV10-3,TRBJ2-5,TGTGCCATCAGTGACCTAACAGGGATCCGAGAGACCCAGTACTTC,CAISDLTGIRETQYF
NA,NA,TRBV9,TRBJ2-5,TGTGCCAGCAGCGTAGCGGCAGGGGCCCGGGAGACCCAGTACTTC,CASSVAAGARETQYF
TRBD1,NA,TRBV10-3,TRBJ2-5,TGTGCCATCAGTGGGGACAGGGGAAAAGAGACCCAGTACTTC,CAISGDRGKETQYF
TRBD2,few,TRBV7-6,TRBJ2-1,TGTGCCAGCAGCCCGGGACTAGCGGGAGGGGAAGAGCAGTTCTTC,CASSPGLAGGEEQFF
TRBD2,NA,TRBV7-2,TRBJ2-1,TGTGCCAGCAGCAGAAATAGCGGGACGTACAATGAGCAGTTCTTC,CASSRNSGTYNEQFF
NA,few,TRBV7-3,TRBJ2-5,TGTGCCAGCAGCTTCCGGGGCGGCCCGGAAAGAGAGACCCAGTACTTC,CASSFRGGPERETQYF
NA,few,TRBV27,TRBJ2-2,TGTGCCAGCAGTTTATGGGCCAACGGGAACACCGGGGAGCTGTTTTTT,CASSLWANGNTGELFF